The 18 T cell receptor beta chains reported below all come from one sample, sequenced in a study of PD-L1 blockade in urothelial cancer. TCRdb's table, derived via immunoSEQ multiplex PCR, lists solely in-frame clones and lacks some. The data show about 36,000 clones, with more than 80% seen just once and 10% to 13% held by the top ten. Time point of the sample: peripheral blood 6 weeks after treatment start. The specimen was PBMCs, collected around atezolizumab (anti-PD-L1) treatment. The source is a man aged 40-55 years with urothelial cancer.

CDR3 bases: TGTGCCAGCAGTTCCGACAGATCCTCTGGAAACACCATATATTTT. Amino acids: CASSSDRSSGNTIYF. The chain links TRBV6-6 to TRBJ1-3; possibly TRBD1 for D (5 bases). There are 15 residues in the CDR3. Trimming removed 4 bases at V and 0 bases at J, with 10 bases between. The germline CDR1 and CDR2 sequences are MNHNY and SVGAGI (reference sequence).

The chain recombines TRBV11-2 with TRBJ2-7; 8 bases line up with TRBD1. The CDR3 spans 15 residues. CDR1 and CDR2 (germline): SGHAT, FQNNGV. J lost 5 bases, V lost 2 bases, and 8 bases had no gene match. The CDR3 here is CASSLQGAPGNEQYF. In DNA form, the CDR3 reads TGTGCCAGCAGCTTACAGGGGGCCCCCGGTAACGAGCAGTACTTC.

CDR3 nucleotides: TGTGCCAGCTCCGGGACTATGAACACTGAAGCTTTCTTT. Translation: CASSGTMNTEAFF. The rearrangement uses TRBV11-3 and TRBJ1-1; tentative D call: TRBD1 (5 bases). The germline V and J ends were trimmed by 8 bases and 0 bases, with 10 bases remaining between them. CDR1 is SGHNT, CDR2 YENEEA, per germline. This CDR3 is 13 amino acids long.

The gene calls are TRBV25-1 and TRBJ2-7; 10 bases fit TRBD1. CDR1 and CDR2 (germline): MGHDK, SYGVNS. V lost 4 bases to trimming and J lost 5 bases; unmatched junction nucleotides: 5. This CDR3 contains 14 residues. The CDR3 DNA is TGTGCCAGCAGTGTCCGGGACAGGGGCCACGAGCAGTACTTC. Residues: CASSVRDRGHEQYF.

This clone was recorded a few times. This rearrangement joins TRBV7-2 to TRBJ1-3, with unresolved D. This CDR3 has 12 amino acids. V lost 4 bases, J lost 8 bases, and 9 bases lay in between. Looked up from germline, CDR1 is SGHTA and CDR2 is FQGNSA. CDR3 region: CASSSLRDTIYF. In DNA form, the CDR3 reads TGTGCCAGCAGCTCCCTTCGGGACACCATATATTTT.

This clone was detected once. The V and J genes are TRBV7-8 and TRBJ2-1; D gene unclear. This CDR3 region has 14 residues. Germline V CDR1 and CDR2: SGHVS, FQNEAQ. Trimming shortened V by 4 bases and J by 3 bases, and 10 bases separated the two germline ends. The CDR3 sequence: CASSSAVGYNEQFF. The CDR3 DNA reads TGTGCCAGCAGCTCCGCGGTAGGCTACAATGAGCAGTTCTTC.

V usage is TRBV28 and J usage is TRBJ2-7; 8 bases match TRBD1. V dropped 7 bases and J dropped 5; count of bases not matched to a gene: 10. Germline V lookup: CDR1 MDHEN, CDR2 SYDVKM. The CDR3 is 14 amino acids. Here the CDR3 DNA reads TGTGCCAGCACTCCGGCAGGGGGCATACACGAGCAGTACTTC. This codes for CASTPAGGIHEQYF.

CDR3 sequence reads: CASGTGGSYEQFF. CDR3 in DNA: TGTGCTAGTGGGACAGGGGGGTCCTATGAGCAGTTCTTC. The gene calls are TRBV12-5 and TRBJ2-1, with 9 bases identical to TRBD1. Germline V gives CDR1 LGHNT, CDR2 FRNRAP. Unmatched junction bases numbered 5, after V lost 6 bases and J lost 8 bases. The CDR3 covers 13 residues.

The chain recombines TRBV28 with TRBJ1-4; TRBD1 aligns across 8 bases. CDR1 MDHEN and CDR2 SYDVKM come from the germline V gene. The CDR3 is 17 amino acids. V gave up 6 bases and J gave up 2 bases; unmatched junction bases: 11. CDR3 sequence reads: CASRATGDLSTNEKLFF. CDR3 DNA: TGTGCCAGCAGGGCGACAGGGGATTTATCGACTAATGAAAAACTGTTTTTT.

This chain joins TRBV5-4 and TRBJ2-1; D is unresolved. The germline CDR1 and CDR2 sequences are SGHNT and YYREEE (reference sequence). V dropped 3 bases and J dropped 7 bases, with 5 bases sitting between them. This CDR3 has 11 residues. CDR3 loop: CASSSRNEQFF. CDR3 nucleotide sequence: TGTGCCAGCAGCTCGCGAAATGAGCAGTTCTTC.

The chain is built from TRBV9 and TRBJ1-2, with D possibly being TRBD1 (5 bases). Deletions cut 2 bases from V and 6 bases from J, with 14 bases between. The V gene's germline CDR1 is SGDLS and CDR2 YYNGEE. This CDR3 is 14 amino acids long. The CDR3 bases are TGTGCCAGCAGCGTCGGCTTCGGGGGTGATGGCTACACCTTC. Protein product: CASSVGFGGDGYTF.

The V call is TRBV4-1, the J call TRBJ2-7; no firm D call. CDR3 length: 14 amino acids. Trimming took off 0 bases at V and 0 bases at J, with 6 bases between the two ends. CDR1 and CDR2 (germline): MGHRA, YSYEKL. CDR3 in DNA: TGCGCCAGCAGCCAAGATCTAGTCTCCTACGAGCAGTACTTC. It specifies CASSQDLVSYEQYF.

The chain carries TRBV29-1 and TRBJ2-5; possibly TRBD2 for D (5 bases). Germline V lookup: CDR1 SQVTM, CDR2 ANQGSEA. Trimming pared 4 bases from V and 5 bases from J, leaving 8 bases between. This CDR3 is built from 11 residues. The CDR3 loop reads CSVGREETQYF. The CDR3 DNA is TGCAGCGTTGGAAGGGAGGAGACCCAGTACTTC. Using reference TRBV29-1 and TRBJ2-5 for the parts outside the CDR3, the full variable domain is SAVISQKPSRDICQRGTSLTIQCQVDSQVTMMFWYRQQPGQSLTLIATANQGSEATYESGFVIDKFPISRPNLTFSTLTVSNMSPEDSSIYLCSVGREETQYFGPGTRLLVL.

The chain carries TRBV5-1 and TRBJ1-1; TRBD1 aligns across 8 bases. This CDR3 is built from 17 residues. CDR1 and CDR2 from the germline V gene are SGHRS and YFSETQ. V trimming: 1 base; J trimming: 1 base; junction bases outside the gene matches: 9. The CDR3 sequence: CASSLRQGARRNTEAFF. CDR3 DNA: TGCGCCAGCAGCTTGCGGCAGGGGGCGAGGAGGAACACTGAAGCTTTCTTT.

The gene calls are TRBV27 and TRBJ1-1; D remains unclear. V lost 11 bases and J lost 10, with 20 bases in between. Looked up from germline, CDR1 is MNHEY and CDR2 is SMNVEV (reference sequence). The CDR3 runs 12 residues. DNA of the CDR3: TGTGCCTTCCAAAGCGGGTCCCAAGGAGCTTTCTTT. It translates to CAFQSGSQGAFF.

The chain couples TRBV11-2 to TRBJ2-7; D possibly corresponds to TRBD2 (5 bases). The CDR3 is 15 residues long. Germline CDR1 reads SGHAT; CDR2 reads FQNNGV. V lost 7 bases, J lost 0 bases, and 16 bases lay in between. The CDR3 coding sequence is TGTGCCAGCACTCGACTGGTAGGAGGCTCCTACGAGCAGTACTTC. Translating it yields CASTRLVGGSYEQYF.

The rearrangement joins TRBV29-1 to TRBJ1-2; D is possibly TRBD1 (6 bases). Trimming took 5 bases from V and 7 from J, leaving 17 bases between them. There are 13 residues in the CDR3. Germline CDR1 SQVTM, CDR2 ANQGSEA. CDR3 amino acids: CSVFRGGRGGYTF. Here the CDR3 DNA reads TGCAGCGTTTTCCGGGGGGGGCGAGGTGGCTACACCTTC.

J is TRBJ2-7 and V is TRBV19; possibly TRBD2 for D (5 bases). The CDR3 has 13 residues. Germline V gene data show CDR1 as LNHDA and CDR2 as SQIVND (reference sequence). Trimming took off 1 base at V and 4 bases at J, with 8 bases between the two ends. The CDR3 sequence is CASSIARTYEQYF. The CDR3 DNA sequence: TGTGCCAGTAGTATAGCGAGGACTTACGAGCAGTACTTC.